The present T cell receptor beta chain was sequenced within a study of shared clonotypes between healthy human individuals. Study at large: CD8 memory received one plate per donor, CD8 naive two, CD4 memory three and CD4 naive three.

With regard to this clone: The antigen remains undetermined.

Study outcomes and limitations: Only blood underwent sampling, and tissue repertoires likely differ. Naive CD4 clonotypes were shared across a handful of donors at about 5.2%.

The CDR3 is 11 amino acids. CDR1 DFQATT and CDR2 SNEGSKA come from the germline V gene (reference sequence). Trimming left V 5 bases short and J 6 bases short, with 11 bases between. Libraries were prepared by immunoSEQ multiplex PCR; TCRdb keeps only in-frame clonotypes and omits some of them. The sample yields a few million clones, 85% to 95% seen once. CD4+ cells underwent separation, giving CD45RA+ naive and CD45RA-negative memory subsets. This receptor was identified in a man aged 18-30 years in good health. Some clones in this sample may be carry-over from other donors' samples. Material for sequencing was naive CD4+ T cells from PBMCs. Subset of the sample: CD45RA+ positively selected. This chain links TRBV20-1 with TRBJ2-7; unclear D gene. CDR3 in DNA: TGCAGTGCTGTGGGGAAGGCCGAGCAGTACTTC. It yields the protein CSAVGKAEQYF.